Below, 9 T cell receptor beta chains from the same sample are listed, as sequenced in a study of shared clonotypes between healthy human individuals. Sequenced by immunoSEQ multiplex PCR; TCRdb stores in-frame clones only, minus some. The repertoire includes about 2 million clones, 85% to 95% of them detected once, and roughly 0.13% sits in the top ten. What was sequenced was naive CD4+ T cells sorted from blood. Stated subset: CD45RA+ positively selected. The receptors derive from a man aged 18 to 30 in good health.

The rearrangement joins TRBV27 to TRBJ1-1; possibly TRBD1 for D (5 bases). V gave up 5 bases and J gave up 7 bases, with 23 bases separating them. Germline assignment: CDR1 MNHEY and CDR2 SMNVEV (reference sequence). The CDR3 extends over 16 amino acids. CDR3 sequence: CASSGALGGGKGEAFF. As DNA, the CDR3 is TGTGCCAGCAGTGGCGCCCTCGGGGGGGGAAAGGGTGAAGCTTTCTTT.

The chain recombines TRBV7-8 with TRBJ2-2; D possibly matches TRBD1 or TRBD2 (5 bases each). The V and J ends lost 5 bases and 0 bases respectively, with 13 bases between them. The CDR3 totals 16 residues. Germline lookup yields CDR1 SGHVS and CDR2 FQNEAQ. The chain's CDR3 is CASSPGPTPNTGELFF. In nucleotides, the CDR3 is TGTGCCAGCAGCCCGGGACCCACCCCGAACACCGGGGAGCTGTTTTTT.

The chain couples TRBV27 to TRBJ1-1; no firm D call. Germline CDR1 and CDR2: MNHEY and SMNVEV (reference sequence). The CDR3 loop spans 12 amino acids. Trimming left V 10 bases short and J 1 base short, with 10 bases between. The CDR3 DNA follows: TGTGCCAAATCGCCGGGGAACACTGAAGCTTTCTTT. This encodes CAKSPGNTEAFF.

This clone appeared once. The J gene is TRBJ1-6, the V gene TRBV5-5; D perhaps matches TRBD1 (5 bases). The germline V and J ends were trimmed by 0 bases and 10 bases, with 17 bases remaining between them. CDR3 length: 16 residues. Germline V CDR1 and CDR2: SGHKS, YYEKEE (reference sequence). The CDR3 coding sequence is TGTGCCAGCAGCTTGGAAAGGGGCGAGACGCGATCACCCCTCCACTTT. Protein product: CASSLERGETRSPLHF.

The gene calls are TRBV14 and TRBJ2-5, with D maybe TRBD2 (6 bases). The CDR3 is 16 residues long. Deletions cut 2 bases from V and 2 bases from J, with 15 bases between. CDR1 is SGHDN, CDR2 FVKESK, per germline. The CDR3 region is CASSQRRGEIQETQYF. The CDR3 nucleotides are TGTGCCAGCAGCCAAAGACGCGGGGAAATACAAGAGACCCAGTACTTC.

V is TRBV10-3 and J is TRBJ2-3; 8 bases agree with TRBD2. CDR3 length: 15 residues. Germline V gene data show CDR1 as ENHRY and CDR2 as SYGVKD. With V trimmed by 10 bases and J by 0 bases, 9 bases remained unmatched. The DNA of the CDR3 is TGTGCCACCGACGTCGGGGGGGGAAGCACAGATACGCAGTATTTT. Amino acids: CATDVGGGSTDTQYF.

V usage is TRBV20-1 and J usage is TRBJ1-1, with 8 bases fitting TRBD1. Per germline, CDR1 DFQATT and CDR2 SNEGSKA (reference sequence). The CDR3 is made up of 10 amino acids. Losses at the gene ends were 6 bases for V and 8 bases for J; bases not matched to a gene: 2. The CDR3 spells CSARDREAFF. The CDR3 DNA sequence: TGCAGTGCCAGGGACAGGGAAGCTTTCTTT.

The chain combines TRBV10-3 with TRBJ2-7; tentative D call: TRBD1 (5 bases). The V and J ends lost 3 bases and 6 bases respectively, with 12 bases between them. The V gene's germline CDR1 is ENHRY and CDR2 SYGVKD. This CDR3 spans 13 amino acids. The CDR3 reads CAISDRVGVEQYF. The DNA for the CDR3 is TGTGCCATCAGTGACAGGGTAGGGGTCGAGCAGTACTTC.

The V and J genes are TRBV30 and TRBJ1-6; D ambiguous. Germline values: CDR1 GTSNPN, CDR2 SVGIG (reference sequence). This CDR3 contains 15 residues. V shed 1 base and J shed 7 bases, with 14 bases lying between them. The CDR3 spells CAWSGFVSGNSPLHF. The CDR3 region has the DNA TGTGCCTGGAGTGGCTTTGTATCGGGGAATTCACCCCTCCACTTT.